This T cell receptor beta chain came from a study of blood T cell repertoires in COVID-19. Whole-study context: Sites across the United States, Italy and Spain contributed samples from acute and convalescent COVID-19. In each case, the material was cDNA or gDNA derived from T cells, B-cell-depleted T cells, or PBMCs.

Original processing methods: Estimates of nucleated cell counts were drawn from the amplification of reference gene primers. Sequenced by immunoSEQ multiplex PCR; TCRdb stores in-frame clones only, minus some. V, J and clone size are those of that table, while D and trimming were read from the DNA. The sample lists over 130,000 clones, approximately 80% occurring once. Up to 2 weeks before entering the study, exposed participants had met a COVID-19 case. The germline CDR1 and CDR2 sequences are SGHNT and YENEEA. The junction had 4 bases not matched to a gene; V was cut back by 4 bases and J by 0 bases. The CDR3 has 18 residues.

The clonotype originates from a woman aged 18-29 years who had been exposed to COVID-19. The chain links TRBV11-3 to TRBJ2-1, with 15 bases lining up with TRBD2. The sample taken for sequencing was PBMCs or T cells enriched from blood (not recorded which). For the CDR3, the DNA is TGTGCCAGCAGCTCGGGACTAGCGGGAGGACCCTCCTACAATGAGCAGTTCTTC. Translation gives CASSSGLAGGPSYNEQFF.